This TCR beta chain derives from a study of OX40 agonist ivuxolimab in advanced cancers. Study background: Six ivuxolimab dose levels, 0.01 to 10 mg/kg, were given intravenously every 2 weeks. General study results and limits: At 0.1 to 3.0 mg/kg and by week 6, clonal expansion occurred in CD4+ and CD8+ blood T cells.

The protocol was immunoSEQ multiplex PCR, while the TCRdb copy is restricted to in-frame clones and leaves out a portion. This sample has just over 80,000 clones, with over 75% found just once. Concerning this clone itself: What it binds is not known.

The CDR3 totals 14 residues. From germline, CDR1 is SNHLY and CDR2 FYNNEI. The V end was cut by 1 base, the J end by 5 bases, with 11 bases between. Sample: CD4+ or CD8+ T cells sorted from blood, taken in a trial of the OX40 agonist ivuxolimab. This TCR was recovered from an adult with an advanced solid tumor such as melanoma, head and neck, liver or kidney cancer. This chain uses TRBV2 with TRBJ1-1; unclear D gene. DNA of the CDR3: TGTGCCAGCAGTGAAGGGAGGGTGGCGACTGAAGCTTTCTTT. Amino acid sequence: CASSEGRVATEAFF.